This T cell receptor beta chain was documented in a study of cytomegalovirus exposure and HLA in healthy donors. In the study overall: In a previous analysis, 95 million to 130 million unique TCR beta sequences were found from 150 million to 200 million T cells. Study outcomes and limitations: In a later analysis, V- and J-gene trimming of beta chains associated with a DCLRE1C missense variant, replicated independently.

Concerning this clone: Its antigen is not identified.

The CDR3 sequence is 15 residues long. V was pared by 0 bases and J by 2 bases, with 4 bases of the junction left unmatched. The germline gives CDR1 SGDLS, CDR2 YYNGEE. PCR primers comprised 60 Vbeta and 13 Jbeta primers. The repertoire was sequenced with immunoSEQ multiplex PCR; TCRdb's copy has only in-frame clones and lacks some. The sample consists of about 140,000 clones, roughly 78% of them appearing once. Sequencing was performed on PBMCs. The receptor comes from a man aged 25 to 40 in good health. The V and J genes are TRBV9 and TRBJ2-7, with 8 positions matching TRBD1. CDR3 sequence reads: CASSVGWDRPYEQYF. The CDR3 coding sequence is TGTGCCAGCAGCGTAGGATGGGACAGGCCCTACGAGCAGTACTTC.